This T cell receptor beta chain is drawn from a study of blood T cell repertoires in COVID-19. Overall study: Some COVID-19 samples were acute and others convalescent; all came from the United States, Italy and Spain.

Produced via immunoSEQ multiplex PCR; TCRdb's table is partial and in-frame only. The sample lists 120,000 to 150,000 clones, under 80% occurring once. This CDR3 is 17 amino acids long. V dropped 4 bases and J dropped 1 base, with 16 bases sitting between them. Germline CDR1 and CDR2: KGHSH and LQKENI. This clone was counted a few times. Sequenced sample: peripheral blood. This receptor was identified in a man in his sixties with acute or convalescent COVID-19. V usage is TRBV18 and J usage is TRBJ2-2; D might be TRBD1 (5 bases). CDR3 in DNA: TGTGCCAGCTCACTCGATTTGTCCCAGGGGAACACCGGGGAGCTGTTTTTT. This sequence encodes CASSLDLSQGNTGELFF. Full variable domain (remainder filled in from reference TRBV18 and TRBJ2-2): NAGVMQNPRHLVRRRGQEARLRCSPMKGHSHVYWYRQLPEEGLKFMVYLQKENIIDESGMPKERFSAEFPKEGPSILRIQQVVRGDSAAYFCASSLDLSQGNTGELFFGEGSRLTVL.